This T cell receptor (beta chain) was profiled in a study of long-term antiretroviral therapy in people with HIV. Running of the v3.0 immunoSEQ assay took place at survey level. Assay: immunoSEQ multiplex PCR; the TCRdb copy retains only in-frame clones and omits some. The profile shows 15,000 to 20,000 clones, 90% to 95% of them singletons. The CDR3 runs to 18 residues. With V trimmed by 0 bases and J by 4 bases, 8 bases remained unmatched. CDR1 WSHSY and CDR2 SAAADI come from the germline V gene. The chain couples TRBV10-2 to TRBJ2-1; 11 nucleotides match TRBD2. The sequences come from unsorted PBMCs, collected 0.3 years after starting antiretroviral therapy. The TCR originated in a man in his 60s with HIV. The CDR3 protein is CASSESPSLAGVYNEQFF. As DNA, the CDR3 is TGCGCCAGCAGTGAGTCCCCTTCACTAGCGGGAGTTTACAATGAGCAGTTCTTC.